This TCR beta chain was recorded in a study of T cell changes during pregnancy in multiple sclerosis. The table came from immunoSEQ multiplex PCR; TCRdb's copy has only in-frame clones and leaves some out. The sample has around 56,000 clones, 90% to 95% seen once. Germline V CDR1 and CDR2: SGHRS, YFSETQ. V shed 6 bases and J 6 bases; nucleotides not matched to a gene: 10. The CDR3 is 14 amino acids. The sequence came from a female donor in good health, enrolled as a control in a pregnancy study. This chain links TRBV5-1 with TRBJ2-7; the match to TRBD1 covers 9 bases. Here the sequenced sample was peripheral blood, taken in the third trimester of pregnancy. CDR3 region: CASNTGTGSSEQYF. The CDR3, as DNA: TGCGCCAGCAATACCGGGACAGGGAGCTCCGAGCAGTACTTC.